These 7 T cell receptor beta chains were sequenced from one sample in a study of response to subunit inactivated influenza vaccine. Via MiXCR, TCRdb re-called the RT-PCR reads, giving one row per CDR3 protein. The sample contains 650,000 to 800,000 distinct CDR3 sequences, about 15% of which appear only once. Material: PBMCs from blood, obtained 14 days before vaccination. The receptor set was obtained from a man aged 45 to 65 who received an inactivated influenza vaccine.

Concerning this clonotype: The CDR3 does not end in the conserved phenylalanine or tryptophan, so this is likely a read error. The V and J genes are TRBV20-1 and TRBJ2-3; tentatively, D is TRBD1 (5 bases). Germline CDR1 is DFQATT and CDR2 is SNEGSKA (reference sequence). The CDR3 sequence is 14 residues long. The V end lost 6 bases, the J end lost 0 bases, and 13 bases lay between the germline ends. CDR3 protein: CSATGLESTDTQYS. CDR3 coding DNA: TGCAGTGCCACAGGTCTAGAGAGCACAGATACGCAGTATTCT.

There are many counts of this clonotype. The rearrangement joins TRBV7-9 to TRBJ2-1; TRBD2 aligns across 7 bases. CDR3 length: 16 residues. V trimming: 1 base; J trimming: 2 bases; junction bases outside the gene matches: 5. Germline CDR1 reads SEHNR; CDR2 reads FQNEAQ (reference sequence). The CDR3 sequence is CASSLGPAGTYNEQFF. In DNA, the CDR3 is TGTGCCAGCAGCTTAGGTCCAGCGGGAACCTACAATGAGCAGTTCTTC. Together with reference TRBV7-9 and TRBJ2-1, the CDR3 gives the full variable domain: DTGVSQNPRHKITKRGQNVTFRCDPISEHNRLYWYRQTLGQGPEFLTYFQNEAQLEKSRLLSDRFSAERPKGSFSTLEIQRTEQGDSAMYLCASSLGPAGTYNEQFFGPGTRLTVL.

The table lists this clonotype with many counts. This chain connects TRBV5-1 to TRBJ1-4, with no clear D. CDR1 is SGHRS and CDR2 is YFSETQ in the germline V gene. The CDR3 consists of 15 residues. The germline V and J ends were trimmed by 4 bases and 2 bases, with 12 bases remaining between them. DNA for the CDR3: TGCGCCAGCAGCGCTAACATCCCCACTAATGAAAAACTGTTTTTT. It specifies CASSANIPTNEKLFF.

This clonotype was recorded a few times. The chain has TRBV6-2 or TRBV6-3 and TRBJ2-7; 7 nucleotides line up with TRBD2. Germline V lookup: CDR1 MNHEY, CDR2 SVGEGT. The V and J ends lost 4 bases and 7 bases, in that order; junction bases with no gene match: 10. The CDR3 loop spans 14 amino acids. In DNA, the CDR3 is TGTGCCAGCAGTTTCGGGACGCGGGAGAGGGAGCAGTACTTC. Translated, it gives CASSFGTREREQYF.

This clonotype came up a few times. The chain carries TRBV20-1 and TRBJ2-6; tentative D call: TRBD2 (7 bases). V was clipped by 3 bases and J by 0 bases, with 18 bases between them. CDR1 and CDR2 (germline): DFQATT, SNEGSKA (reference sequence). The length of the CDR3 is 18 residues. The CDR3 DNA follows: TGCAGTGCTAGCAGATCTTGGGGGGGCCGCTCTGGGGCCAACGTCCTGACTTTC. This sequence encodes CSASRSWGGRSGANVLTF.

The CDR3 sequence: CASSGYRGLGYSGANVLTF. Written as DNA, the CDR3 is TGCGCCAGCAGCGGGTACAGGGGTCTAGGGTACTCTGGGGCCAACGTCCTGACTTTC. V and J are TRBV5-1 and TRBJ2-6, with TRBD1 matching over 7 bases. The CDR3 is 19 residues long. The germline gives CDR1 SGHRS, CDR2 YFSETQ. V shed 4 bases, J shed 0 bases, and the junction held 13 bases outside the gene matches.

This clonotype was seen ten or more times. The CDR3 spells CASSFAGGETQYF. In DNA form, the CDR3 reads TGTGCCAGCAGCTTCGCGGGGGGAGAGACCCAGTACTTC. This sequence joins TRBV7-9 and TRBJ2-5, with 8 bases that match TRBD2. J lost 4 bases, V lost 3 bases, and 1 base had no gene match. The germline V gene encodes CDR1 SEHNR and CDR2 FQNEAQ (reference sequence). This CDR3 has 13 residues. Drawing the rest from reference TRBV7-9 and TRBJ2-5, the complete variable domain is DTGVSQNPRHKITKRGQNVTFRCDPISEHNRLYWYRQTLGQGPEFLTYFQNEAQLEKSRLLSDRFSAERPKGSFSTLEIQRTEQGDSAMYLCASSFAGGETQYFGPGTRLLVL.